This T cell receptor (beta chain) was observed in a study of T cell repertoires in cytomegalovirus infection. Study as a whole: Researchers turned to recently identified HLA-C-restricted CMV epitopes as well as well-studied HLA-B-restricted ones. An indication of both CMV infection and matching HLA type came from public TCR beta signatures.

Via MiXCR, TCRdb re-called the reads, giving one row per CDR3 protein. The table shows 900,000 to 950,000 distinct CDR3 sequences, with about a third occurring only once. Per germline, CDR1 SGHDT and CDR2 YYEEEE. The CDR3 covers 16 residues. Details on this clonotype: Its matching antigen is unknown. An end of the junction does not agree with germline; a read error may underlie this.

Study observations and caveats: HLA-C-restricted, CMV-specific TCR beta clonotypes were dominant ex vivo. Using cumulative public TCR beta family frequency, the authors identified those who carried CMV together with the relevant HLA.

The sequences come from cultured CD8+ T cells from PBMCs, collected from culture after CMV antigen stimulation. The chain has TRBV5-6 and TRBJ1-5; D perhaps matches TRBD1 (5 bases). This sequence was found in a human donor in good health (CMV status not recorded). Some clones in this sample may be carry-over from other donors' samples. CDR3 nucleotides: TGTGCCAGCAACTTGGTGAAGCAGGGAAGGAATCAGCCCCAGCATTTT. It yields the protein CASNLVKQGRNQPQHF.